Shown below are 16 T cell receptor beta chains from a single sample sequenced in a study of vaccination effects on CD4 cells after COVID-19 (dated by TCRdb to about 2022). No antigens are known for them. In the ViraFEST assay, PBMC were stimulated with viral peptide pools, and TCR sequencing was then used to find antigen-specific CD4+ T cell clonotypes based on their expansion. After more than nine days of culture, CD4+ T cells were isolated with the EasySep CD4+ T cell isolation kit. Each participant received two doses of an mRNA SARS-CoV-2 vaccine, either BNT162b2 or mRNA-1273. Libraries were prepared through the immunoSEQ multiplex PCR assay. Held by TCRdb, this immuneACCESS table contains in-frame sequences only and omits some clones. Under half of the omission traces to an unresolved V gene where checked; the cause of the rest is unknown. Present in this sample are 25,000 to 30,000 clones, more than 60% of which were seen just once. The leading ten clones occupy roughly 10% of the sample.

Material: CD4+ T cells from PBMCs cultured with HCoV-NL63 spike peptides, obtained after COVID-19 vaccination. This specimen's cell subset or site label, interpreted: HCoV-NL63 spike overlapping peptide pool stimulation. These receptors were collected from a human donor who received a COVID-19 vaccine.

This chain uses TRBV2 with TRBJ2-6, with 8 bases that match TRBD1. Germline CDR1 is SNHLY and CDR2 is FYNNEI. The ends lost 7 bases at V and 4 bases at J; junction bases unmatched: 9. The CDR3 covers 16 residues. The CDR3 protein is CASTPGQGSGANVLTF. The CDR3 DNA reads as TGTGCCAGCACCCCTGGACAGGGTTCCGGGGCCAACGTCCTGACTTTC. Based on the CDR3 plus reference TRBV2 and TRBJ2-6, the full variable domain is EPEVTQTPSHQVTQMGQEVILRCVPISNHLYFYWYRQILGQKVEFLVSFYNNEISEKSEIFDDQFSVERPDGSNFTLKIRSTKLEDSAMYFCASTPGQGSGANVLTFGAGSRLTVL.

The genes are TRBV4-1 and TRBJ2-5, with TRBD1 matching over 8 bases. CDR1 MGHRA and CDR2 YSYEKL come from the germline V gene. The trim removed 6 bases at V and 4 bases at J, leaving 10 bases unmatched. CDR3 length: 15 residues. DNA for the CDR3: TGCGCCAGCAGACGCGGCGCAGGGGGCCGAGAGACCCAGTACTTC. This translates into CASRRGAGGRETQYF.

The table lists this clone with a count of one. This sequence joins TRBV5-4 and TRBJ2-1; no clear D. The CDR3 consists of 17 residues. Trimming took off 4 bases at V and 0 bases at J, with 17 bases between the two ends. The germline CDR1 and CDR2 sequences are SGHNT and YYREEE (reference sequence). In nucleotides, the CDR3 is TGTGCCAGCAGCAAGGGCCTTGCGTCGAGCTCCTACAATGAGCAGTTCTTC. As protein: CASSKGLASSSYNEQFF.

V usage is TRBV11-2 and J usage is TRBJ2-3; 7 bases align to TRBD1. The CDR3 has 17 amino acids. After removal of 4 bases from V and 6 bases from J, the junction contained 16 bases not matched to a gene. The germline V gene encodes CDR1 SGHAT and CDR2 FQNNGV. The CDR3: CASSSQLLAGGWDTQYF. In DNA, the CDR3 is TGTGCCAGCAGCTCCCAGCTTTTGGCAGGGGGTTGGGATACGCAGTATTTT.

The gene calls are TRBV7-9 and TRBJ2-3; D is uncertain. Germline V gene lookup returns CDR1 SEHNR and CDR2 FQNEAQ (reference sequence). V lost 6 bases and J lost 2, with 3 bases in between. The CDR3 extends over 11 amino acids. Written as DNA, the CDR3 is TGTGCCAGCAGTTACACAGATACGCAGTATTTT. It specifies CASSYTDTQYF.

The rearrangement links TRBV30 to TRBJ1-5; D perhaps matches TRBD1 (5 bases). This CDR3 has 14 residues. Germline CDR1 and CDR2: GTSNPN and SVGIG (reference sequence). Trimming stripped 0 bases from V and 2 bases from J, with 8 bases between. The CDR3 nucleotides are TGTGCCTGGAGTGTACCGGGGGGCAATCAGCCCCAGCATTTT. It codes for CAWSVPGGNQPQHF. Variable domain in full (rest from reference TRBV30 and TRBJ1-5): SQTIHQWPATLVQPVGSPLSLECTVEGTSNPNLYWYRQAAGRGLQLLFYSVGIGQISSEVPQNLSASRPQDRQFILSSKKLLLSDSGFYLCAWSVPGGNQPQHFGDGTRLSIL.

The chain employs TRBV7-9 and TRBJ2-7; TRBD2 agrees at 12 bases. Germline V gene data show CDR1 as SEHNR and CDR2 as FQNEAQ (reference sequence). This CDR3 comprises 15 residues. V shed 5 bases, J shed 5 bases, and the junction held 7 bases outside the gene matches. The CDR3 loop is CASSPATSGRDEQYF. In DNA form, the CDR3 reads TGTGCCAGCAGCCCGGCGACTAGCGGGAGAGACGAGCAGTACTTC. The complete variable domain, with remaining parts taken from reference TRBV7-9 and TRBJ2-7, reads DTGVSQNPRHKITKRGQNVTFRCDPISEHNRLYWYRQTLGQGPEFLTYFQNEAQLEKSRLLSDRFSAERPKGSFSTLEIQRTEQGDSAMYLCASSPATSGRDEQYFGPGTRLTVT.

V is TRBV3-1 (or the pseudogene TRBV3-2) and J is TRBJ1-6; D remains ambiguous. There are 17 residues in the CDR3. V lost 1 base, J lost 0 bases, and 10 bases lay in between. The germline V gene has CDR1 LGHDT and CDR2 YNNKEL (reference sequence). The CDR3 reads CASSQGGHGSYNSPLHF. CDR3 sequence (DNA): TGTGCCAGCAGCCAAGGAGGCCACGGCTCCTATAATTCACCCCTCCACTTT.

This clone has only a few counts. The chain combines TRBV19 with TRBJ1-2; perhaps TRBD1 as D (5 bases). From germline, CDR1 is LNHDA and CDR2 SQIVND (reference sequence). This CDR3 contains 15 residues. V was trimmed by 3 bases and J by 3 bases, leaving 14 bases between them. The CDR3 protein is CASSMYSGRDYGYTF. The DNA of the CDR3 is TGTGCCAGTAGTATGTATTCGGGGCGCGACTATGGCTACACCTTC.

This chain's CDR3 is CASSLAAGAEAFF. The CDR3 nucleotides read TGTGCCAGCAGCTTAGCGGCGGGGGCTGAAGCTTTCTTT. The chain recombines TRBV7-6 with TRBJ1-1, with D possibly being TRBD1 (5 bases). The V gene lost 0 bases and the J gene lost 6 bases, with 8 bases spanning the gap. CDR3 length: 13 amino acids. Germline lookup yields CDR1 SGHVS and CDR2 FNYEAQ.

This clone was seen once. The rearrangement uses TRBV11-3 and TRBJ2-1; D ambiguous. Germline values: CDR1 SGHNT, CDR2 YENEEA. This CDR3 has 13 residues. V was shortened by 0 bases and J by 0 bases, with 0 bases between the two germline ends. CDR3 amino acids: CASSLDSYNEQFF. In DNA form, the CDR3 reads TGTGCCAGCAGCTTAGACTCCTACAATGAGCAGTTCTTC. The entire variable domain, with the rest obtained from reference TRBV11-3 and TRBJ2-1, is as follows: EAGVVQSPRYKIIEKKQPVAFWCNPISGHNTLYWYLQNLGQGPELLIRYENEEAVDDSQLPKDRFSAERLKGVDSTLKIQPAELGDSAVYLCASSLDSYNEQFFGPGTRLTVL.

CDR3 sequence: CASSLAGLGNEKLFF. CDR3 in DNA: TGTGCCAGCAGCTTGGCAGGGTTGGGTAATGAAAAACTGTTTTTT. This sequence joins TRBV5-5 and TRBJ1-4; D possibly corresponds to TRBD1 (5 bases). The CDR3 is 15 amino acids. The germline V gene encodes CDR1 SGHKS and CDR2 YYEKEE (reference sequence). Trimming removed 0 bases at V and 4 bases at J, with 10 bases between.

This clone was found once. The chain couples TRBV18 to TRBJ1-5; D is uncertain. Trimming pared 5 bases from V and 5 bases from J, leaving 7 bases between. CDR1 is KGHSH, CDR2 LQKENI, per germline. The CDR3 covers 12 residues. The CDR3 loop reads CASSSADQPQHF. The CDR3 nucleotides read TGTGCCAGCTCATCAGCAGATCAGCCCCAGCATTTT.

The V and J genes are TRBV30 and TRBJ1-5, with unresolved D. This CDR3 is built from 14 residues. The germline gives CDR1 GTSNPN, CDR2 SVGIG (reference sequence). Trimming took off 0 bases at V and 5 bases at J, with 11 bases between the two ends. The CDR3 loop is CAWSVQVLDQPQHF. The CDR3 DNA reads TGTGCCTGGAGTGTACAAGTACTGGATCAGCCCCAGCATTTT.

V gene TRBV29-1 combines with J gene TRBJ1-1; TRBD1 matches at 8 bases. The CDR3 length is 14 residues. J lost 0 bases, V lost 4 bases, and 4 bases had no gene match. Germline V CDR1 and CDR2: SQVTM, ANQGSEA. Here the CDR3 DNA reads TGCAGCGTTGCCCGACAGGGGATGAACACTGAAGCTTTCTTT. As protein: CSVARQGMNTEAFF.

This rearrangement joins TRBV29-1 to TRBJ1-2; 10 nucleotides line up with TRBD1. The ends lost 5 bases at V and 5 bases at J; junction bases unmatched: 11. This CDR3 region has 15 residues. Germline values: CDR1 SQVTM, CDR2 ANQGSEA. CDR3 sequence: CSVRFSKGQGYGYTF. The DNA of the CDR3 is TGCAGCGTTCGTTTTTCTAAGGGACAGGGGTATGGCTACACCTTC. Drawing the rest from reference TRBV29-1 and TRBJ1-2, the complete variable domain is SAVISQKPSRDICQRGTSLTIQCQVDSQVTMMFWYRQQPGQSLTLIATANQGSEATYESGFVIDKFPISRPNLTFSTLTVSNMSPEDSSIYLCSVRFSKGQGYGYTFGSGTRLTVV.